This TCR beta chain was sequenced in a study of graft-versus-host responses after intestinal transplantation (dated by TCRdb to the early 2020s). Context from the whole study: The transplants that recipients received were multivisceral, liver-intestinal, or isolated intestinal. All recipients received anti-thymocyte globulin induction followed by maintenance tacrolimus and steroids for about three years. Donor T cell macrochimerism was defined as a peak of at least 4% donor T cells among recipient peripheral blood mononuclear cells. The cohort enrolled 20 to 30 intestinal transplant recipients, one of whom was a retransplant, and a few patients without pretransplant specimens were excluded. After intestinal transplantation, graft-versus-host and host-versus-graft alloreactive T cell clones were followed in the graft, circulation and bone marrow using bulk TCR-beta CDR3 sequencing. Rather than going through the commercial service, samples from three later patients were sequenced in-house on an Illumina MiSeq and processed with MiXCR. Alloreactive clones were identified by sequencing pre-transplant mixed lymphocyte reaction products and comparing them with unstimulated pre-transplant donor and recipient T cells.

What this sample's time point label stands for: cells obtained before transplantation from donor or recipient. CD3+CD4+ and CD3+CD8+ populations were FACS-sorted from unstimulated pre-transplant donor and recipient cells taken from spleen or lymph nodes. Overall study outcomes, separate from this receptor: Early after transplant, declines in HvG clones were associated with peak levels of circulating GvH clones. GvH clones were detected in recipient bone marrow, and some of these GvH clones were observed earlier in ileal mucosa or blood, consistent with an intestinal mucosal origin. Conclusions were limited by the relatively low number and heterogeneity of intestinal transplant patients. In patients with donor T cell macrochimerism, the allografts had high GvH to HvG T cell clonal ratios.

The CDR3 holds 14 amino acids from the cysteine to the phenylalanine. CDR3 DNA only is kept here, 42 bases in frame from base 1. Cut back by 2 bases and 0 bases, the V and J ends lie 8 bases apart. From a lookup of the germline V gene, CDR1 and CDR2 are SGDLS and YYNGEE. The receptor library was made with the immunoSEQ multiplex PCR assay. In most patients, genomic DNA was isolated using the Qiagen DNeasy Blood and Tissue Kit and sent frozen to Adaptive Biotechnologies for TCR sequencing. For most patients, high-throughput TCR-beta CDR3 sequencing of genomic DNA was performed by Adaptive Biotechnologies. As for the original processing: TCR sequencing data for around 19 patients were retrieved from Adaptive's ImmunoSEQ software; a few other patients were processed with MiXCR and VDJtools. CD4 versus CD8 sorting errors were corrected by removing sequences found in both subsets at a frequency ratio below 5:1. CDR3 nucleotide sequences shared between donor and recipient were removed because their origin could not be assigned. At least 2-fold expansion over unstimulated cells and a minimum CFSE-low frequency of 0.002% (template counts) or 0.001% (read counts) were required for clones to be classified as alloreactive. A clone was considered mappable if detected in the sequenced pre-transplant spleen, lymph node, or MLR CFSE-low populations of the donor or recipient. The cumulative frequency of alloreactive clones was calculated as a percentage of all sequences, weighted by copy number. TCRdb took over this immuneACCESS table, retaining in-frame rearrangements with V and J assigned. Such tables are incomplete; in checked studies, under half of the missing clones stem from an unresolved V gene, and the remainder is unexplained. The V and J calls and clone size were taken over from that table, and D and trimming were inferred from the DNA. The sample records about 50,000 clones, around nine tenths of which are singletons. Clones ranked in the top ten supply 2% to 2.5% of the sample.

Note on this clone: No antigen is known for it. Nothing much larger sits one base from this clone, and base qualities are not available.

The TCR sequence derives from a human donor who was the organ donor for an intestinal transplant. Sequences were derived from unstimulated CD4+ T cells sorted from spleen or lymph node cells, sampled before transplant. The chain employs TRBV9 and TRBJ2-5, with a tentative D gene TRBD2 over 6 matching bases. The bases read TGTGCCAGCAGCGTTAGCGGTTACCAAGAGACCCAGTACTTC. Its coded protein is CASSVSGYQETQYF.